A single sample is the source of the 27 T cell receptor beta chains below, sequenced in a study of CXCR3-negative and CXCR3-positive naive CD8 T cells. Study-wide findings and caveats: CXCR3-negative naive cells had less hydrophobic TRB CDR3s than did CXCR3-positive naive cells.

All TRB cDNA libraries came from 5' RACE performed with UMI labels. No DNA is given; TCRdb re-called the 5' RACE reads and lists each CDR3 protein once. In total, the table holds 150,000 to 170,000 distinct CDR3 sequences. Their antigens remain unidentified. The specimen sequenced was naive CXCR3+ CD8+ T cells from blood. Subset indicated: CD45RO-CCR7+CD27+CD95- naive CD8+ T cells expressing CXCR3 (TNR3+). The source of these receptors is a human donor in good health. Some clones in this sample may be carry-over from other donors' samples.

The chain carries TRBV6-5 and TRBJ1-1. The CDR3 spans 14 residues. Germline V gene sequence: CDR1 MNHEY, CDR2 SVGAGI. This CDR3 reads CASSYSRGSTEAFF.

The chain links TRBV11-2 to TRBJ1-4; TCRdb picks TRBD1, but there is no DNA to check that call. This CDR3 is built from 17 residues. Germline lookup yields CDR1 SGHAT and CDR2 FQNNGV. CDR3 residues: CASSLGAGTGSGEKLFF.

This sequence joins TRBV5-1 and TRBJ2-7; there is no DNA to check the TCRdb D call of TRBD2. The CDR3 runs 13 residues. The germline V gene encodes CDR1 SGHRS and CDR2 YFSETQ. The CDR3 reads CASSAGYNYEQYF.

The V and J genes are TRBV7-9 and TRBJ2-7; lacking DNA, the TRBD1 call made by TCRdb goes unchecked. Germline lookup yields CDR1 SEHNR and CDR2 FQNEAQ (reference sequence). CDR3 length equals 12 residues. The CDR3 loop reads CASSFWGGEQYF.

The V call is TRBV7-9, the J call TRBJ2-1; TCRdb's D call of TRBD1 is untestable without DNA. CDR3 length: 16 amino acids. From germline, CDR1 is SEHNR and CDR2 FQNEAQ (reference sequence). Here the CDR3 reads CASSLMGDRASNEQFF.

The genes are TRBV29-1 and TRBJ2-1. Germline V lookup: CDR1 SQVTM, CDR2 ANQGSEA. CDR3 length equals 14 residues. The CDR3 loop is CSVEDLRVDNEQFF.

The chain combines TRBV5-4 with TRBJ1-1; the TRBD1 assignment by TCRdb is unverifiable without DNA. Germline V gene data show CDR1 as SGHNT and CDR2 as YYREEE (reference sequence). This CDR3 has 16 residues. The CDR3 reads CASSLGTGGPGTEAFF.

The chain joins TRBV29-1 to TRBJ2-2; TCRdb's D call of TRBD2 is untestable without DNA. The CDR3 runs 12 residues. In germline, CDR1 is SQVTM, CDR2 ANQGSEA. The CDR3 spells CSVALAAGELFF.

V is TRBV28 and J is TRBJ1-3. The CDR3 contains 16 residues. Germline assignment: CDR1 MDHEN and CDR2 SYDVKM. CDR3 loop: CASSRSSLRAGNTIYF.

CDR3 amino acids: CASSQDEAGGTDTQYF. V and J are TRBV4-2 and TRBJ2-3; the D gene TCRdb calls, TRBD2, cannot be checked with no DNA. Germline-derived CDR1 and CDR2 are LGHNA and YNFKEQ. The length of the CDR3 is 16 residues.

This chain uses TRBV20-1 with TRBJ1-1; TCRdb outputs TRBD1, but without DNA this stays unchecked. Looked up from germline, CDR1 is DFQATT and CDR2 is SNEGSKA (reference sequence). This CDR3 is 14 amino acids long. CDR3 loop: CSARDWDRYTEAFF.

This rearrangement joins TRBV28 to TRBJ2-5; no DNA is available, so the TRBD2 call from TCRdb remains unchecked. In germline, CDR1 is MDHEN, CDR2 SYDVKM. This CDR3 has 16 residues. CDR3 residues: CASRPSPSGRGETQYF.

J is TRBJ1-2 and V is TRBV21-1; the D gene TCRdb calls, TRBD1, cannot be checked with no DNA. TRBV21-1 is marked as a pseudogene. This CDR3 spans 16 amino acids. The CDR3: CASSKWPNDRSYGYTF.

The chain has TRBV12-3 or TRBV12-4 and TRBJ2-1. The CDR3 loop spans 15 amino acids. The CDR3 loop reads CASSLIEDYYNEQFF.

The CDR3 protein is CASSWGLYGDNSPLHF. The chain links TRBV27 to TRBJ1-6. The CDR3 consists of 16 residues. CDR1 MNHEY and CDR2 SMNVEV come from the germline V gene (reference sequence).

The J gene is TRBJ1-5, the V gene TRBV12-3 or TRBV12-4; the D gene TCRdb calls, TRBD1, cannot be checked with no DNA. This CDR3 has 16 residues. The CDR3 here is CANLRTPRGARQPQHF.

V is TRBV7-6 and J is TRBJ2-5. Per germline, CDR1 SGHVS and CDR2 FNYEAQ. CDR3 length: 11 amino acids. CDR3: CASSKVETQYF.

This rearrangement joins TRBV9 to TRBJ2-1; TCRdb calls TRBD2, which cannot be checked without DNA. CDR3 length: 15 residues. Germline V gene data show CDR1 as SGDLS and CDR2 as YYNGEE. CDR3 residues: CASSGSGASYNEQFF. The full variable domain, completed using reference TRBV9 and TRBJ2-1, is DSGVTQTPKHLITATGQRVTLRCSPRSGDLSVYWYQQSLDQGLQFLIQYYNGEERAKGNILERFSAQQFPDLHSELNLSSLELGDSALYFCASSGSGASYNEQFFGPGTRLTVL.

The chain recombines TRBV28 with TRBJ2-3; the D gene TCRdb calls, TRBD2, cannot be checked with no DNA. Per germline, CDR1 MDHEN and CDR2 SYDVKM. This CDR3 spans 17 amino acids. This CDR3 is CASVPSSLRGVTDTQYF.

V gene TRBV7-9 combines with J gene TRBJ2-7; there is no DNA to check the TCRdb D call of TRBD1. The CDR3 extends over 17 amino acids. Germline V gene data show CDR1 as SEHNR and CDR2 as FQNEAQ (reference sequence). The CDR3 loop is CASSLGLTDSVGGEQYF. Together with reference TRBV7-9 and TRBJ2-7, the CDR3 gives the full variable domain: DTGVSQNPRHKITKRGQNVTFRCDPISEHNRLYWYRQTLGQGPEFLTYFQNEAQLEKSRLLSDRFSAERPKGSFSTLEIQRTEQGDSAMYLCASSLGLTDSVGGEQYFGPGTRLTVT.

This chain joins TRBV12-3 or TRBV12-4 and TRBJ1-5. The CDR3 length is 14 residues. This chain's CDR3 is CASSFGGMNQPQHF.

The chain's CDR3 is CATSDLRTSKTAFF. The V call is TRBV24-1, the J call TRBJ1-1; absent DNA, TCRdb's TRBD1 call cannot be checked. Germline CDR1 is KGHDR and CDR2 is SFDVKD. The CDR3 contains 14 residues.

J is TRBJ1-1 and V is TRBV7-3; the TCRdb call, TRBD1, lacks DNA for checking. The CDR3 totals 17 residues. The V gene's germline CDR1 is SGHTA and CDR2 FQGTGA. The CDR3 protein is CASSLWTGGVEGTEAFF. Looking up the rest from reference TRBV7-3 and TRBJ1-1 gives the full variable domain: GAGVSQTPSNKVTEKGKYVELRCDPISGHTALYWYRQSLGQGPEFLIYFQGTGAADDSGLPNDRFFAVRPEGSVSTLKIQRTERGDSAVYLCASSLWTGGVEGTEAFFGQGTRLTVV.

This chain connects TRBV28 to TRBJ1-5; TCRdb proposes TRBD1, but this gene call is untestable without DNA. CDR1 and CDR2 (germline): MDHEN, SYDVKM. The CDR3 loop spans 14 amino acids. CDR3 sequence reads: CASSSDRYNQPQHF. Supplemented by reference TRBV28 and TRBJ1-5, the full variable domain reads DVKVTQSSRYLVKRTGEKVFLECVQDMDHENMFWYRQDPGLGLRLIYFSYDVKMKEKGDIPEGYSVSREKKERFSLILESASTNQTSMYLCASSSDRYNQPQHFGDGTRLSIL.

This CDR3 reads CASSYFPGGETDTQYF. The rearrangement uses TRBV6-6 and TRBJ2-3; the D call of TRBD1 rests on TCRdb alone, since no DNA is present to check it. This CDR3 has 16 residues. From germline, CDR1 is MNHNY and CDR2 SVGAGI (reference sequence).

This chain connects TRBV20-1 to TRBJ2-1; TCRdb proposes TRBD1, but this gene call is untestable without DNA. Per the germline V gene, CDR1 is DFQATT and CDR2 is SNEGSKA (reference sequence). This CDR3 comprises 14 residues. This CDR3 reads CSVEGDKTNNEQFF.

This chain links TRBV5-1 with TRBJ1-2. CDR3 length: 14 residues. Per the germline V gene, CDR1 is SGHRS and CDR2 is YFSETQ. CDR3 protein: CASSFEGGGDGYTF.